This entry lists 2 T cell receptor beta chains sequenced from one sample in a study of T cells in Graves' hyperthyroidism and ophthalmopathy. Template material for amplifying TCR beta CDR3 regions consisted of RNA transcripts. TCR CDR3 underwent first-round RT-PCR with the HTBI primer set. TCRdb passed the multiplex PCR reads through MiXCR, listing each CDR3 protein once. The sample lists more than 500,000 distinct CDR3 sequences, around 13% seen once, with about 14% in the top ten. The sequencing sample was made of blood. These receptors were collected from a woman aged 40 to 50 with Graves' hyperthyroidism.

In its sample, this clonotype was seen many times. The chain links TRBV7-9 to TRBJ2-1; 10 positions agree with TRBD1. Germline values: CDR1 SEHNR, CDR2 FQNEAQ (reference sequence). Trimming took 5 bases from V and 7 from J; bases not matched to a gene: 11. This CDR3 has 16 residues. The CDR3 nucleotides read TGTGCCAGCAGCCCATCAGGACAGGGGGTCTGGAATGAGCAGTTCTTC. As protein: CASSPSGQGVWNEQFF. The full variable domain, with the rest looked up from reference TRBV7-9 and TRBJ2-1, is DTGVSQNPRHKITKRGQNVTFRCDPISEHNRLYWYRQTLGQGPEFLTYFQNEAQLEKSRLLSDRFSAERPKGSFSTLEIQRTEQGDSAMYLCASSPSGQGVWNEQFFGPGTRLTVL.

V usage is TRBV2 and J usage is TRBJ2-7, with D perhaps assigned TRBD1 or TRBD2 (7 bases each). The ends were cut back, 5 bases at V and 2 bases at J, with 13 bases in the middle. This CDR3 has 14 residues. Germline CDR1 and CDR2: SNHLY and FYNNEI. CDR3 sequence reads: CASSFPGGAYEQYF. DNA of the CDR3: TGTGCCAGCAGTTTTCCAGGGGGGGCCTACGAGCAGTACTTC. The full variable domain, its missing parts supplied by reference TRBV2 and TRBJ2-7, is EPEVTQTPSHQVTQMGQEVILRCVPISNHLYFYWYRQILGQKVEFLVSFYNNEISEKSEIFDDQFSVERPDGSNFTLKIRSTKLEDSAMYFCASSFPGGAYEQYFGPGTRLTVT.